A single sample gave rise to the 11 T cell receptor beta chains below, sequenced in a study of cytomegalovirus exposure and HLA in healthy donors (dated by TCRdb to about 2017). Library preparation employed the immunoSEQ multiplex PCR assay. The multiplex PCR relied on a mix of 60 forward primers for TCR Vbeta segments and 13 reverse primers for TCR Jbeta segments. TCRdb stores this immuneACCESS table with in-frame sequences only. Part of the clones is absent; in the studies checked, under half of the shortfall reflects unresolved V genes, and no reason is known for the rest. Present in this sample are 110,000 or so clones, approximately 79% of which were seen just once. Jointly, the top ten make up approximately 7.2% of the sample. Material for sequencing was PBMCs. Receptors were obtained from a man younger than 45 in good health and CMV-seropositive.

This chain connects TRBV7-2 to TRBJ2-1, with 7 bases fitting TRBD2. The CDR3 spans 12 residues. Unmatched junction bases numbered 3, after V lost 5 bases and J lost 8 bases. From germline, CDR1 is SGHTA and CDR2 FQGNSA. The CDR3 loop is CASSMTSYEQFF. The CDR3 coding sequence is TGTGCCAGCAGCATGACTAGCTATGAGCAGTTCTTC.

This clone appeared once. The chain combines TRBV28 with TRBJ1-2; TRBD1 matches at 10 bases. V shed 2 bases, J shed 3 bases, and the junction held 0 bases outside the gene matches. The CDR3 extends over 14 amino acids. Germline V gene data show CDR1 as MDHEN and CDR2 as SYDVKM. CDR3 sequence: CASSLGTGDYGYTF. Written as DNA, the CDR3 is TGTGCCAGCAGTTTAGGGACAGGGGACTATGGCTACACCTTC.

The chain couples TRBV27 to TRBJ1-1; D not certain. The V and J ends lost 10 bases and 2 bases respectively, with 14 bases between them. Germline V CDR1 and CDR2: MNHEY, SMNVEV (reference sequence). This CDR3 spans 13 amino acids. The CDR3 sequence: CATWFAGNTEAFF. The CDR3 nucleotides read TGTGCCACTTGGTTCGCAGGAAACACTGAAGCTTTCTTT.

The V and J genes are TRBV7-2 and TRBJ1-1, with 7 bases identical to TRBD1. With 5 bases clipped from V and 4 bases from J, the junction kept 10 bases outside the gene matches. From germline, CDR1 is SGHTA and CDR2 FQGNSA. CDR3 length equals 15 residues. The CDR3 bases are TGTGCCAGCAGCACTGACAGGGTAGGAGGCACTGAAGCTTTCTTT. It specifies CASSTDRVGGTEAFF.

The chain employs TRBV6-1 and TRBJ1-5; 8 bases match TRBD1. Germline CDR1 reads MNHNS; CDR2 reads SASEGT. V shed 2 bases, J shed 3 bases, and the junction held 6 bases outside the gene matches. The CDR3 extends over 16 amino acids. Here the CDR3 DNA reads TGTGCCAGCAGTGAATTTTGGACAGGGAACAATCAGCCCCAGCATTTT. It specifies CASSEFWTGNNQPQHF.

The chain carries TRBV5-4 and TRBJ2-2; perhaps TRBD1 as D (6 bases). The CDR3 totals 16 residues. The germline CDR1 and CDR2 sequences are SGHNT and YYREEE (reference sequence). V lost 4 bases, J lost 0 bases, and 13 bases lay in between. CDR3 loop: CASSPVGTTNTGELFF. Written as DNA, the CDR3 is TGTGCCAGCAGCCCCGTTGGGACAACGAACACCGGGGAGCTGTTTTTT. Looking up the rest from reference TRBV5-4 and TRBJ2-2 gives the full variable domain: ETGVTQSPTHLIKTRGQQVTLRCSSQSGHNTVSWYQQALGQGPQFIFQYYREEENGRGNFPPRFSGLQFPNYSSELNVNALELDDSALYLCASSPVGTTNTGELFFGEGSRLTVL.

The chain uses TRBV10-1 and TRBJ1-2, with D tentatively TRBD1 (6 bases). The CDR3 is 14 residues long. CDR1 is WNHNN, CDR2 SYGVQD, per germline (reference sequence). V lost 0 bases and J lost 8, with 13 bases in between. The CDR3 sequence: CASSESTGLEGYTF. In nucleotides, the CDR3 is TGCGCCAGCAGTGAGTCAACAGGGCTTGAAGGCTACACCTTC.

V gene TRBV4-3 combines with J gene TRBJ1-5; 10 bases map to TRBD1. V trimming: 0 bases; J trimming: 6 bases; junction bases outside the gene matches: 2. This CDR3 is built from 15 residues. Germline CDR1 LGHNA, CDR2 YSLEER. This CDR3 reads CASSQEGTGAQPQHF. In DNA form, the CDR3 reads TGCGCCAGCAGCCAAGAGGGGACAGGGGCTCAGCCCCAGCATTTT.

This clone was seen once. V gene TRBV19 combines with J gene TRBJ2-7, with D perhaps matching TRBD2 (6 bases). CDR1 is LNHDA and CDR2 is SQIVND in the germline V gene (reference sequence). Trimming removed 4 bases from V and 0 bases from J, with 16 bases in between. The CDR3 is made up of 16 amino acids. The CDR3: CASSKLAGTPSYEQYF. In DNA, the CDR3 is TGTGCCAGTAGTAAATTGGCCGGGACTCCCTCCTACGAGCAGTACTTC.

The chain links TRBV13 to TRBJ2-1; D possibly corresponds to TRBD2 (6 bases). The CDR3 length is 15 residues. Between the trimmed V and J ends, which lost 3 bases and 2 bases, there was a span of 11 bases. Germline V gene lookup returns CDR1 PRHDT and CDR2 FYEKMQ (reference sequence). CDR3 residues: CASSFIRGTYNEQFF. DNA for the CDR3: TGTGCCAGCAGCTTTATACGGGGGACCTACAATGAGCAGTTCTTC.

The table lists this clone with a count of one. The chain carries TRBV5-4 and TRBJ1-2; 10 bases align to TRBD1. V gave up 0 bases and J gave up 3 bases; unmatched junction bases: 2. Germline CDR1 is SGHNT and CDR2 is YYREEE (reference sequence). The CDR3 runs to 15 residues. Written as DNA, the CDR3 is TGTGCCAGCAGCTTGGGGACAGGGGGAGACTATGGCTACACCTTC. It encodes CASSLGTGGDYGYTF.